A single sample gave rise to the 3 T cell receptor beta chains below, sequenced in a study of T cells in Graves' hyperthyroidism and ophthalmopathy. Amplification yielded TCR beta CDR3 regions, with RNA transcripts as the source. The HTBI primer set served for first-round RT-PCR of the TCR CDR3. TCRdb used MiXCR to reprocess the multiplex PCR reads, holding one entry per CDR3 protein. The top ten clones hold 73% of a sample with about 400,000 distinct CDR3 sequences, 25% of them seen once. Specimen: blood. These receptors all stem from a middle-aged man with Graves' hyperthyroidism.

Comments on this clonotype: At one boundary the junction diverges from the germline segment, which might be a read error. V and J are TRBV28 and TRBJ2-7, with 9 bases fitting TRBD1. Germline CDR1 reads MDHEN; CDR2 reads SYDVKM. The CDR3 is 16 amino acids. The CDR3 DNA is TGTGCCAGCAATTTAGAAGGGGGACAGGGCTCCTACGAGCAGTACTTC. Translated: CASNLEGGQGSYEQYF.

This clonotype was counted at least ten times. V usage is TRBV12-3 or TRBV12-4 and J usage is TRBJ2-7, with TRBD2 as a possible D gene (6 bases). This CDR3 has 15 amino acids. The V end was cut by 4 bases, the J end by 3 bases, with 16 bases between. The CDR3, as DNA: TGTGCCAGCAGTTCCTCAAGGGACTCAGACTACGAGCAGTACTTC. It translates to CASSSSRDSDYEQYF.

The sample holds a few counts of this clonotype. This chain connects TRBV10-3 to TRBJ1-6; weak D call: TRBD1 (6 bases). The CDR3 consists of 14 residues. CDR1 and CDR2 from the germline V gene are ENHRY and SYGVKD. The germline V and J ends were trimmed by 7 bases and 10 bases, with 17 bases remaining between them. DNA for the CDR3: TGTGCCATCACCTCCGGGGGGGCAGGATCACCCCTCCACTTT. This sequence encodes CAITSGGAGSPLHF.